This T cell receptor (beta chain) was sequenced for a study of shared clonotypes between healthy human individuals. Evenly divided among several immunoSEQ plates was the genomic DNA of each subset. Each replicate PCR on the sorted subsets used 200 to 250 ng DNA (approximately 27,000 T cell genomes). Only in-frame clones appear in the TCRdb table, and some are missing; sequencing was by immunoSEQ multiplex PCR. The repertoire has around 1.1 million clones, around 82% of them found once; the top ten carry roughly 0.62%. Study-level results: Donor scarcity curtailed the genetic and exposure-history diversity represented herein. Estimated clonotype richness was generally higher in naive than memory subsets.

A word on this clone: Its antigen is currently unknown. The same CDR3 can be traced to other DNA sequences in this sample.

The CDR3 spans 12 residues. V lost 5 bases and J 4 bases, leaving 5 bases between the germline ends. The V gene's germline CDR1 is LNHDA and CDR2 SQIVND (reference sequence). The sample was memory CD4+ T cells from PBMCs. The subset is: CD45RA-negative fraction. V and J are TRBV19 and TRBJ2-2, with D uncertain. This clonotype originated in a man aged 18-30 years in good health. Some clones in this sample may be carry-over from other donors' samples. CDR3 sequence reads: CASSRGTGELFF. As DNA, the CDR3 is TGTGCCAGTAGTCGTGGCACCGGGGAGCTGTTTTTT.